This T cell receptor (beta chain) was obtained from a study of shared clonotypes between healthy human individuals. Clones were sequenced by immunoSEQ multiplex PCR, and TCRdb holds only the in-frame ones, with some missing. The table records over 2 million clones, 85% to 95% of them present only once. Donors included only healthy HIV-negative adults lacking recent acute infections or vaccinations. Germline lookup yields CDR1 SQVTM and CDR2 ANQGSEA. This CDR3 has 14 amino acids. The junction had 11 bases not matched to a gene; V was cut back by 5 bases and J by 6 bases. The chain employs TRBV29-1 and TRBJ2-7; the match to TRBD2 covers 9 bases. This clonotype was obtained from a man in his late teens or twenties in good health. The material sequenced was naive CD4+ T cells sorted from blood. Regarding subset: CD45RA+ positively selected. The CDR3 protein is CSVIGPGLATEQYF. The CDR3 DNA follows: TGCAGCGTTATAGGCCCGGGACTAGCAACCGAGCAGTACTTC.